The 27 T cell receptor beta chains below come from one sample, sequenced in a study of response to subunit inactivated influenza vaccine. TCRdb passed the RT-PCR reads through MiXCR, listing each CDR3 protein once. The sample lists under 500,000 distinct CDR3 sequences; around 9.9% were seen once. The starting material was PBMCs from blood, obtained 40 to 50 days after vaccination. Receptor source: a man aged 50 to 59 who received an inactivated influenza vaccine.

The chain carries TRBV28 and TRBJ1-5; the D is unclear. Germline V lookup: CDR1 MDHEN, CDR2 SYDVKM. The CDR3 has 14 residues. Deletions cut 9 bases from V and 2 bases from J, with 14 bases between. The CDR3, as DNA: TGTGCCAGTGAGGGTCAATGGGGCAATCAGCCCCAGCATTTT. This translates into CASEGQWGNQPQHF.

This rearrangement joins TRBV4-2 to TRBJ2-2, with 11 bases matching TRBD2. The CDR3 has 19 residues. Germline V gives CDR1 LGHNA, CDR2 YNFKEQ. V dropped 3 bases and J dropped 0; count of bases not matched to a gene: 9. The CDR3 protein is CASSHRLAGSATNTGELFF. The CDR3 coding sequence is TGTGCCAGCAGCCACAGACTAGCGGGATCGGCCACGAACACCGGGGAGCTGTTTTTT.

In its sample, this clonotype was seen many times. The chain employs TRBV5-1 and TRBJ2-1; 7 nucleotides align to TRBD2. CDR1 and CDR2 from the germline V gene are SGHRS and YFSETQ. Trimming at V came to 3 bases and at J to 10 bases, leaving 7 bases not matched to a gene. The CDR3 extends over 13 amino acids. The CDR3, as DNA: TGCGCCAGCAGCTACCCCACTAGCGTGGAGCAGTTCTTC. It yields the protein CASSYPTSVEQFF.

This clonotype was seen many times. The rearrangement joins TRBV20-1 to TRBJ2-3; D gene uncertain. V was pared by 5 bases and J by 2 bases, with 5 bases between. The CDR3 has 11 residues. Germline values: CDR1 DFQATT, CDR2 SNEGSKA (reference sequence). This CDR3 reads CSASTTDTQYF. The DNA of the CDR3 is TGCAGTGCTTCCACCACAGATACGCAGTATTTT.

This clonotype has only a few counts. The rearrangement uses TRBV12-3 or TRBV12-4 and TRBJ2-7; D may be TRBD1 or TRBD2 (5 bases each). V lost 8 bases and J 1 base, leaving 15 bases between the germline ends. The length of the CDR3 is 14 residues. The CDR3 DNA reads TGTGCCAGCTCACCCGGGGACGGATCCTACGAGCAGTACTTC. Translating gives CASSPGDGSYEQYF.

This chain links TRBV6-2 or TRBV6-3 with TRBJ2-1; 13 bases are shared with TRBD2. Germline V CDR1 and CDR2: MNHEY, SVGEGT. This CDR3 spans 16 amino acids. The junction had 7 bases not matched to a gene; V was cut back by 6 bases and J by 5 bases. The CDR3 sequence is CASRLGLAGQDNEQFF. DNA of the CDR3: TGTGCCAGCAGATTGGGACTAGCGGGACAGGACAATGAGCAGTTCTTC.

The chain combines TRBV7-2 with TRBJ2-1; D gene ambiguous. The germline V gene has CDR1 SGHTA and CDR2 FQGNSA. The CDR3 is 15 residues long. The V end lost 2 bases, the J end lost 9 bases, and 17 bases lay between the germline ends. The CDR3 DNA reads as TGTGCCAGCAGCTTATTTTTGAACGAACCCAGTGAGCAGTTCTTC. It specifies CASSLFLNEPSEQFF.

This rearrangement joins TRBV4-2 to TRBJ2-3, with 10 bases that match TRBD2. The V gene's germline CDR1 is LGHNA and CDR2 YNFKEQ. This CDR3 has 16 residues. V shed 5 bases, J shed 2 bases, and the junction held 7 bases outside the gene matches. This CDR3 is CASSSGLADFTDTQYF. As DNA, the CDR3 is TGTGCCAGCAGCAGTGGACTAGCGGACTTCACAGATACGCAGTATTTT.

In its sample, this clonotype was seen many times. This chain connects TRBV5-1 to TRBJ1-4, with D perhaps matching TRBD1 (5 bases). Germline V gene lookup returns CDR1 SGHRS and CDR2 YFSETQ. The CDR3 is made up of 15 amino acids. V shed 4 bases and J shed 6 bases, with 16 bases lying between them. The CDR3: CASSIGGDLHEKLFF. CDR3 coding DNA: TGCGCCAGCAGCATTGGAGGGGACCTCCATGAAAAACTGTTTTTT. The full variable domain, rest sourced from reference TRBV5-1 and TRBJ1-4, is KAGVTQTPRYLIKTRGQQVTLSCSPISGHRSVSWYQQTPGQGLQFLFEYFSETQRNKGNFPGRFSGRQFSNSRSEMNVSTLELGDSALYLCASSIGGDLHEKLFFGSGTQLSVL.

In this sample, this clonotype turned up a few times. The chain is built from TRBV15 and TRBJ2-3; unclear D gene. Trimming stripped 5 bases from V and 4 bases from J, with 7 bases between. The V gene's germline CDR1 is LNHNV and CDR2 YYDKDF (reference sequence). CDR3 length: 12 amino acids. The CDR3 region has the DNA TGTGCCACCAGCTTCCGCCCAGATACGCAGTATTTT. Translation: CATSFRPDTQYF.

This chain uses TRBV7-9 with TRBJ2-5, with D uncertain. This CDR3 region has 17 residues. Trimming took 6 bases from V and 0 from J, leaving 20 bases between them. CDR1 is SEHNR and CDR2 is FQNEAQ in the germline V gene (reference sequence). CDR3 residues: CASSSWFAFDYQETQYF. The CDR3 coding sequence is TGTGCCAGCAGTTCCTGGTTCGCTTTTGACTACCAAGAGACCCAGTACTTC.

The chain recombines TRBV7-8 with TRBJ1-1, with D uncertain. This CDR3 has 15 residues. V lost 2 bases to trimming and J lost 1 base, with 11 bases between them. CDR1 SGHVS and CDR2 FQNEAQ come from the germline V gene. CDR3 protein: CASSLRRTGNTEAFF. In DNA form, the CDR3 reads TGTGCCAGCAGCTTACGTAGGACTGGGAACACTGAAGCTTTCTTT.

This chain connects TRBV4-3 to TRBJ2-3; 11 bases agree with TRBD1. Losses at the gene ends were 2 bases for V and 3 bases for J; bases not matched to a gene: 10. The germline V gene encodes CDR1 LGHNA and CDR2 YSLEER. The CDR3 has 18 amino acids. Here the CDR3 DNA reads TGCGCCAGCAGCCAAAACTTTGCAGGGACAGGGGGAACAGATACGCAGTATTTT. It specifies CASSQNFAGTGGTDTQYF.

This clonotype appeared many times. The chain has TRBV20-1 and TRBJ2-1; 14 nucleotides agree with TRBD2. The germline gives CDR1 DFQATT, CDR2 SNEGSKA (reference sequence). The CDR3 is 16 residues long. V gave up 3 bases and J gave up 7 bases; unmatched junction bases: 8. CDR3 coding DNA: TGCAGTGCTAGGACTAGCGGGGGGGCCTTCGAAAATGAGCAGTTCTTC. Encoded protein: CSARTSGGAFENEQFF.

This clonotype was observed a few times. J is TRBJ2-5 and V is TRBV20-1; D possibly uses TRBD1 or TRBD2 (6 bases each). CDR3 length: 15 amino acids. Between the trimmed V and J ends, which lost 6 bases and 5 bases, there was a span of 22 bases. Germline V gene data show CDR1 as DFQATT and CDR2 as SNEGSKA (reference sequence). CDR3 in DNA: TGCAGTGCGCCGCCCCCGGGGGCGCTTAGGGAGACCCAGTACTTC. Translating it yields CSAPPPGALRETQYF.

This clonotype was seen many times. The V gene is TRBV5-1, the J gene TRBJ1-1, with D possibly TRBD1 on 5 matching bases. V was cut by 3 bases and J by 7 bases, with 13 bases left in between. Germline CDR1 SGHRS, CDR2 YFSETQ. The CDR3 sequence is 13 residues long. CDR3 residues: CASSSGPSYEAFF. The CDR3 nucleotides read TGCGCCAGCAGCTCGGGACCGTCGTATGAAGCTTTCTTT.

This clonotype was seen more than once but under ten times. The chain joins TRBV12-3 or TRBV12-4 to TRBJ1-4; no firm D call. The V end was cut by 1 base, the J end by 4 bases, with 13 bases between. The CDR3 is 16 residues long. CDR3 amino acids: CASSLEWNADNEKLFF. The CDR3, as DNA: TGTGCCAGCAGTTTAGAATGGAACGCAGATAATGAAAAACTGTTTTTT.

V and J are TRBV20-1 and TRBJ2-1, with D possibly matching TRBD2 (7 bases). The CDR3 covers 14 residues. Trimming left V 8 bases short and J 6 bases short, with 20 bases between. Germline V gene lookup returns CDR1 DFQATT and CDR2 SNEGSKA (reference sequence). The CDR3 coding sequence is TGCAGTCTCACCCGGGGGGCTAGAAGCAATGAGCAGTTCTTC. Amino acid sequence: CSLTRGARSNEQFF.

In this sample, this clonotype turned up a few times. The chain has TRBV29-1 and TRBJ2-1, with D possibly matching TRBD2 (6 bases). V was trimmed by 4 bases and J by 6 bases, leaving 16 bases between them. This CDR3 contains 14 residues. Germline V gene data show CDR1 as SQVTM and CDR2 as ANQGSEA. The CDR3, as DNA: TGCAGCGTTGGGGGGATGGAGGGTCGCAATGAGCAGTTCTTC. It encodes CSVGGMEGRNEQFF.

CDR3 DNA sequence: TGTGCCAGCAGTCCAGGGCTAGCGGGAAGAAATGAGCAGTTCTTC. Its protein is CASSPGLAGRNEQFF. The rearrangement links TRBV9 to TRBJ2-1, with TRBD2 matching 9 bases. CDR3 length: 15 amino acids. V shed 5 bases, J shed 7 bases, and the junction held 10 bases outside the gene matches. Germline lookup yields CDR1 SGDLS and CDR2 YYNGEE.

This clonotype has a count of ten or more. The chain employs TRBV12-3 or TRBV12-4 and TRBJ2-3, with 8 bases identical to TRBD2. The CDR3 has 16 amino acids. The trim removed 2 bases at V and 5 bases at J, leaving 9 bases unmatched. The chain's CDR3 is CASSLTPGGVLDTQYF. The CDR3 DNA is TGTGCCAGCAGTTTAACGCCCGGGGGGGTACTAGATACGCAGTATTTT.

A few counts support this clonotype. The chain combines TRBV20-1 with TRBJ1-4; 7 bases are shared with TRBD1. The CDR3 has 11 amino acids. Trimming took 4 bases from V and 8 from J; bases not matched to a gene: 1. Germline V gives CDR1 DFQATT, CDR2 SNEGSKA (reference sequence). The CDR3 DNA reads TGCAGTGCTACAGGGGGAGAAAAACTGTTTTTT. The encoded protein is CSATGGEKLFF.

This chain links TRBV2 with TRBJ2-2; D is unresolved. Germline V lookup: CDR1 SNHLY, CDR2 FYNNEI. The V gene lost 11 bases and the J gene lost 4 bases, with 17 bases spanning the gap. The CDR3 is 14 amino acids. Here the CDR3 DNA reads TGTGCCTCGGTTTATGAGTCGAGCACCGGGGAGCTGTTTTTT. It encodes CASVYESSTGELFF.

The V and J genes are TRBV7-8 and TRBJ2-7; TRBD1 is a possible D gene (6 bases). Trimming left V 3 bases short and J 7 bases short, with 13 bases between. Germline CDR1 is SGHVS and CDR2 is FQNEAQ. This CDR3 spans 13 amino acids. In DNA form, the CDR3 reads TGTGCCAGCAGCTTTGACAGGCGTATGGAGCAGTACTTC. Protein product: CASSFDRRMEQYF.

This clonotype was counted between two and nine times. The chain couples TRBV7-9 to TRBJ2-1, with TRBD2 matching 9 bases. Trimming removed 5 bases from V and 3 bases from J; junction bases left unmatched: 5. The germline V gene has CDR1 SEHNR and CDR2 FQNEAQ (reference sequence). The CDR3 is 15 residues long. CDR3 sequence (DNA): TGTGCCAGCAGCCCCCGACTAGCGGACTACAATGAGCAGTTCTTC. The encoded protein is CASSPRLADYNEQFF.

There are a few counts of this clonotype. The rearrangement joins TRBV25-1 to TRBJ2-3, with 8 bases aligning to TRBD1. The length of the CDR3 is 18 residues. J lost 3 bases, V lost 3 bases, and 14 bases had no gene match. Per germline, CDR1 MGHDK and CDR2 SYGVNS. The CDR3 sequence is CASSDARDRLYFTDTQYF. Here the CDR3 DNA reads TGTGCCAGCAGTGACGCTCGGGACAGGTTATATTTTACAGATACGCAGTATTTT. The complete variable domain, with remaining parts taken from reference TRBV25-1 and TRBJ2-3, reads EADIYQTPRYLVIGTGKKITLECSQTMGHDKMYWYQQDPGMELHLIHYSYGVNSTEKGDLSSESTVSRIRTEHFPLTLESARPSHTSQYLCASSDARDRLYFTDTQYFGPGTRLTVL.

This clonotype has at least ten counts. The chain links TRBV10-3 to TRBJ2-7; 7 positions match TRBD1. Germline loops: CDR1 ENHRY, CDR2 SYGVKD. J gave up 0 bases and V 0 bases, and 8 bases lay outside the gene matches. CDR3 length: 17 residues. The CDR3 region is CAISESTGYLSSYEQYF. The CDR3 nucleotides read TGTGCCATCAGTGAGTCGACAGGGTATCTTAGCTCCTACGAGCAGTACTTC.